Listed here are 10 T cell receptor beta chains from one sample, sequenced in a study of T cell repertoires in cytomegalovirus infection. Their target antigens are unknown. From the reads, TCRdb called clonotypes with MiXCR, one entry per CDR3 protein. Here the sample spans around 710,000 distinct CDR3 sequences, just under 30% being singletons. This specimen was cultured CD8+ T cells from PBMCs, taken from culture after CMV antigen stimulation. The source is a human donor in good health (CMV status not recorded). Some clones in this sample may be carry-over from other donors' samples.

The V gene is TRBV5-1, the J gene TRBJ2-2, with 9 nucleotides matching TRBD1. With 0 bases clipped from V and 3 bases from J, the junction kept 3 bases outside the gene matches. Per the germline V gene, CDR1 is SGHRS and CDR2 is YFSETQ. The CDR3 has 16 residues. The CDR3 DNA is TGCGCCAGCAGCTTGGCACGGGACAGGGACACCGGGGAGCTGTTTTTT. Translation: CASSLARDRDTGELFF.

The CDR3 is CASTLDMSHGYTF. The CDR3, as DNA: TGTGCCAGCACCCTGGACATGAGCCATGGCTACACCTTC. The chain uses TRBV6-1 and TRBJ1-2; D might be TRBD1 (5 bases). The V gene's germline CDR1 is MNHNS and CDR2 SASEGT. The CDR3 totals 13 residues. Trimming cost V 7 bases and J 6 bases, with 15 bases left between them.

This chain links TRBV10-3 with TRBJ1-1, with 8 bases identical to TRBD1. The trim removed 7 bases at V and 3 bases at J, leaving 16 bases unmatched. The CDR3 extends over 17 amino acids. The germline V gene encodes CDR1 ENHRY and CDR2 SYGVKD. The CDR3 DNA reads as TGTGCCATCACCAAGACAGGGGACGCGTTTCGTCACACTGAAGCTTTCTTT. Protein: CAITKTGDAFRHTEAFF.

This clonotype has only a few counts. The J gene is TRBJ2-1, the V gene TRBV24-1, with D possibly matching TRBD1 (6 bases). CDR1 and CDR2 (germline): KGHDR, SFDVKD. V was shortened by 7 bases and J by 3 bases, with 9 bases between the two germline ends. The CDR3 length is 13 residues. The CDR3 reads CATRPTGYNEQFF. CDR3 nucleotide sequence: TGTGCCACCAGACCGACAGGCTACAATGAGCAGTTCTTC.

This clonotype was recorded many times. This chain uses TRBV7-6 with TRBJ1-1; D may be TRBD1 (5 bases). This CDR3 has 13 residues. The germline gives CDR1 SGHVS, CDR2 FNYEAQ. V lost 5 bases and J 0 bases, leaving 7 bases between the germline ends. In nucleotides, the CDR3 is TGTGCCAGCAGCAGGGGAGTGAACACTGAAGCTTTCTTT. Encoded protein: CASSRGVNTEAFF. Full variable domain (rest looked up from reference TRBV7-6 and TRBJ1-1): GAGVSQSPRYKVTKRGQDVALRCDPISGHVSLYWYRQALGQGPEFLTYFNYEAQQDKSGLPNDRFSAERPEGSISTLTIQRTEQRDSAMYRCASSRGVNTEAFFGQGTRLTVV.

The genes are TRBV24-1 and TRBJ2-1; tentatively, D is TRBD1 (5 bases). The CDR3 is 13 amino acids. Trimming cost V 3 bases and J 8 bases, with 10 bases left between them. In germline, CDR1 is KGHDR, CDR2 SFDVKD. The chain's CDR3 is CATSDQGKDEQFF. The DNA of the CDR3 is TGTGCCACCAGTGATCAGGGCAAGGATGAGCAGTTCTTC.

This clonotype was seen many times. This sequence joins TRBV7-6 and TRBJ1-1, with D possibly being TRBD1 (5 bases). Germline CDR1 and CDR2: SGHVS and FNYEAQ. This CDR3 is 14 amino acids long. The V end was cut by 5 bases, the J end by 4 bases, with 14 bases between. CDR3 coding DNA: TGTGCCAGCAGCCCACCTTCGGGGGGCACTGAAGCTTTCTTT. Its translation: CASSPPSGGTEAFF.

This chain uses TRBV7-8 with TRBJ2-4; 11 positions match TRBD2. In germline, CDR1 is SGHVS, CDR2 FQNEAQ. The CDR3 length is 16 residues. With 5 bases clipped from V and 0 bases from J, the junction kept 3 bases outside the gene matches. The CDR3 sequence is CASSVTSGGAKNIQYF. CDR3 nucleotide sequence: TGTGCCAGCAGCGTTACTAGCGGGGGAGCCAAAAACATTCAGTACTTC. Full variable domain (outside the CDR3, taken from reference TRBV7-8 and TRBJ2-4): GAGVSQSPRYKVAKRGQDVALRCDPISGHVSLFWYQQALGQGPEFLTYFQNEAQLDKSGLPSDRFFAERPEGSVSTLKIQRTQQEDSAVYLCASSVTSGGAKNIQYFGAGTRLSVL.

About this clonotype: Being one base from a much bigger clone, this may be a read error. This chain uses TRBV12-3 or TRBV12-4 with TRBJ1-6; D is ambiguous. V gave up 9 bases and J gave up 7 bases, with 13 bases separating them. The CDR3 is made up of 13 amino acids. The CDR3 DNA follows: TGTGCCAGTGGCGAGCCGGAAAATTCACCCCTCCACTTT. This encodes CASGEPENSPLHF.

V is TRBV13 and J is TRBJ1-1; 7 nucleotides align to TRBD1. Germline lookup yields CDR1 PRHDT and CDR2 FYEKMQ (reference sequence). With V trimmed by 8 bases and J by 1 base, 10 bases remained unmatched. This CDR3 has 15 residues. CDR3 bases: TGTGCCAGCTGCTATTCGGGACAGCCGAACACTGAAGCTTTCTTT. Its protein product is CASCYSGQPNTEAFF. Full variable domain (outside the CDR3, taken from reference TRBV13 and TRBJ1-1): AAGVIQSPRHLIKEKRETATLKCYPIPRHDTVYWYQQGPGQDPQFLISFYEKMQSDKGSIPDRFSAQQFSDYHSELNMSSLELGDSALYFCASCYSGQPNTEAFFGQGTRLTVV.